These 21 T cell receptor beta chains originate from one sample sequenced in a study of shared clonotypes between healthy human individuals. Generated by immunoSEQ multiplex PCR, the TCRdb table keeps only in-frame clones and is missing some. The sample consists of about 990,000 clones, around 82% of them appearing once. What was sequenced was memory CD4+ T cells from PBMCs. Subset given: CD45RA-negative fraction. Source of these receptors: a man between 18 and 35 years old in good health. Some clones in this sample may be carry-over from other donors' samples.

This chain uses TRBV18 with TRBJ1-2; the D gene is possibly TRBD1 (6 bases). CDR3 length: 18 residues. Germline V CDR1 and CDR2: KGHSH, LQKENI. Between the trimmed V and J ends, which lost 3 bases and 0 bases, there was a span of 20 bases. As DNA, the CDR3 is TGTGCCAGCTCACCCCAGACAGGACTGCGATTCGCTAACTATGGCTACACCTTC. Translating gives CASSPQTGLRFANYGYTF.

This clone showed up many times. J is TRBJ2-7 and V is TRBV7-6; D is undetermined. The CDR3 is made up of 12 amino acids. V was shortened by 5 bases and J by 6 bases, with 11 bases between the two germline ends. Germline-derived CDR1 and CDR2 are SGHVS and FNYEAQ. The CDR3 region has the DNA TGTGCCAGCAGCACCCCGATCGGCGAGCAGTACTTC. This sequence encodes CASSTPIGEQYF.

This clone was observed a few times. The chain uses TRBV7-8 and TRBJ2-7; D is unresolved. CDR1 and CDR2 (germline): SGHVS, FQNEAQ. The V gene lost 3 bases and the J gene lost 5 bases, with 11 bases spanning the gap. This CDR3 has 13 residues. Here the CDR3 reads CASSLHGIHEQYF. CDR3 DNA sequence: TGTGCCAGCAGCTTGCATGGCATCCACGAGCAGTACTTC.

This chain links TRBV2 with TRBJ2-2; D gene unclear. V lost 8 bases to trimming and J lost 0 bases, with 7 bases between them. This CDR3 is built from 13 residues. CDR1 and CDR2 from the germline V gene are SNHLY and FYNNEI. The CDR3 region is CASVEANTGELFF. The CDR3 coding sequence is TGTGCCAGCGTGGAAGCGAACACCGGGGAGCTGTTTTTT.

This clone was seen a handful of times. The chain has TRBV10-1 and TRBJ1-1; possible D gene TRBD1, 6 bases. V lost 4 bases and J lost 11, with 17 bases in between. The CDR3 runs to 13 residues. Germline assignment: CDR1 WNHNN and CDR2 SYGVQD (reference sequence). Here the CDR3 reads CASSGPNRDQAFF. DNA for the CDR3: TGCGCCAGCAGTGGGCCCAACAGGGATCAGGCTTTCTTT.

The rearrangement links TRBV28 to TRBJ1-2; D unresolved. The CDR3 length is 15 residues. Trimming left V 9 bases short and J 4 bases short, with 21 bases between. Germline V gives CDR1 MDHEN, CDR2 SYDVKM. The CDR3 sequence: CASWRGKGGGYGYTF. The DNA for the CDR3 is TGTGCCAGTTGGCGGGGAAAGGGAGGAGGCTATGGCTACACCTTC.

Here the CDR3 DNA reads TGCGCCAGCAGCCAAGGGTCGCTCTACGAGCAGTACTTC. It is translated as CASSQGSLYEQYF. The chain couples TRBV4-3 to TRBJ2-7; D is ambiguous. Trimming stripped 1 base from V and 3 bases from J, with 7 bases between. Per the germline V gene, CDR1 is LGHNA and CDR2 is YSLEER. This CDR3 is built from 13 residues.

Worth noting for this clone: Other DNA sequences in the sample encode the same CDR3. The chain joins TRBV5-1 to TRBJ2-1; D unclear. Germline assignment: CDR1 SGHRS and CDR2 YFSETQ. The CDR3 covers 15 residues. With 0 bases removed from V and 1 base from J, the gap between germline ends came to 8 bases. The CDR3: CASSLEGISYNEQFF. The CDR3 nucleotides are TGCGCCAGCAGCTTGGAAGGGATTTCCTACAATGAGCAGTTCTTC.

On this clone: Within the sample, other DNA sequences also encode this same CDR3. The chain links TRBV7-2 to TRBJ2-5; 8 nucleotides match TRBD1. V gave up 4 bases and J gave up 7 bases; unmatched junction bases: 5. The CDR3 is made up of 13 amino acids. Germline-derived CDR1 and CDR2 are SGHTA and FQGNSA. CDR3 DNA sequence: TGTGCCAGCAGCTCGGACAGGGAAGGGACCCAGTACTTC. Protein: CASSSDREGTQYF.

The V gene is TRBV6-5, the J gene TRBJ1-1; D is perhaps TRBD1 (6 bases). Trimming took off 2 bases at V and 4 bases at J, with 8 bases between the two ends. Germline V gives CDR1 MNHEY, CDR2 SVGAGI. CDR3 size: 13 residues. Here the CDR3 DNA reads TGTGCCAGCAGTTACGACAGGCGCACTGAAGCTTTCTTT. Its protein is CASSYDRRTEAFF.

Concerning this clone itself: Other nucleotide sequences from this sample produce the same CDR3. This chain uses TRBV28 with TRBJ2-3, with 7 bases that match TRBD2. CDR1 and CDR2 from the germline V gene are MDHEN and SYDVKM. The CDR3 length is 14 residues. V dropped 2 bases and J dropped 5; count of bases not matched to a gene: 4. The CDR3 region has the DNA TGTGCCAGCAGTTTAGCGGGAGCTGGAGATACGCAGTATTTT. Translation: CASSLAGAGDTQYF.

The chain joins TRBV5-1 to TRBJ2-2, with 10 bases lining up with TRBD2. Looked up from germline, CDR1 is SGHRS and CDR2 is YFSETQ. V lost 0 bases to trimming and J lost 4 bases; unmatched junction nucleotides: 3. CDR3 length: 16 residues. This CDR3 is CASSLVGLASTGELFF. In DNA form, the CDR3 reads TGCGCCAGCAGCTTGGTGGGACTAGCGTCCACCGGGGAGCTGTTTTTT.

The rearrangement joins TRBV29-1 to TRBJ2-7; D call uncertain. Germline V gene lookup returns CDR1 SQVTM and CDR2 ANQGSEA. The CDR3 runs to 14 residues. V was trimmed by 5 bases and J by 2 bases, leaving 16 bases between them. The CDR3 is CSVYIFTNPYEQYF. CDR3 in DNA: TGCAGCGTTTACATCTTCACGAACCCCTACGAGCAGTACTTC.

This chain uses TRBV7-2 with TRBJ1-2, with 7 positions matching TRBD1. The CDR3 loop spans 15 amino acids. Germline V gene data show CDR1 as SGHTA and CDR2 as FQGNSA. Trimming took 5 bases from V and 4 from J; bases not matched to a gene: 10. CDR3 coding DNA: TGTGCCAGCAGCCCGCGAACCGGGACAGCCTATGGCTACACCTTC. This gives the protein CASSPRTGTAYGYTF.

This clone was seen only once. The chain uses TRBV7-3 and TRBJ2-5; D gene ambiguous. The CDR3 length is 11 residues. Germline V gives CDR1 SGHTA, CDR2 FQGTGA. Trimming took 4 bases from V and 5 from J, leaving 5 bases between them. The CDR3 region is CASSSRETQYF. CDR3 DNA: TGTGCCAGCAGCTCCAGGGAGACCCAGTACTTC.

The chain is built from TRBV9 and TRBJ1-4; D is unclear. The ends were cut back, 4 bases at V and 5 bases at J, with 12 bases in the middle. Germline V gives CDR1 SGDLS, CDR2 YYNGEE. The CDR3 is 14 residues long. Written as DNA, the CDR3 is TGTGCCAGCAGCCCATCCCCGGAGAATGAAAAACTGTTTTTT. As protein: CASSPSPENEKLFF.

The chain links TRBV4-1 to TRBJ2-3; 8 bases agree with TRBD2. CDR1 is MGHRA and CDR2 is YSYEKL in the germline V gene. J gave up 8 bases and V 3 bases, and 7 bases lay outside the gene matches. The length of the CDR3 is 14 residues. CDR3 bases: TGCGCCAGCAGCCAGTACCTAGCGGGCGGTACGCAGTATTTT. It is translated as CASSQYLAGGTQYF.

This clone was recorded once. This chain's CDR3 is CASSSTAGLAGLDTQYF. CDR3 coding DNA: TGTGCCAGCAGCTCCACAGCGGGACTAGCGGGTTTAGATACGCAGTATTTT. This chain links TRBV11-2 with TRBJ2-3; the match to TRBD2 covers 12 bases. The germline CDR1 and CDR2 sequences are SGHAT and FQNNGV. Losses at the gene ends were 4 bases for V and 5 bases for J; bases not matched to a gene: 10. CDR3 length: 17 residues.

The sample holds many counts of this clone. The chain employs TRBV7-9 and TRBJ2-3; 14 positions match TRBD2. The germline V gene encodes CDR1 SEHNR and CDR2 FQNEAQ (reference sequence). The junction had 7 bases not matched to a gene; V was cut back by 5 bases and J by 6 bases. The CDR3 has 16 residues. CDR3 coding DNA: TGTGCCAGCAGCCACGGGACTAGCGGGAGTGGGGATACGCAGTATTTT. As protein: CASSHGTSGSGDTQYF.

The chain employs TRBV2 and TRBJ2-1; D gene ambiguous. V dropped 4 bases and J dropped 6 bases, with 7 bases sitting between them. The CDR3 has 12 residues. Per germline, CDR1 SNHLY and CDR2 FYNNEI. DNA for the CDR3: TGTGCCAGCAGTGCAGGACCCAATGAGCAGTTCTTC. Protein product: CASSAGPNEQFF.

The chain has TRBV7-6 and TRBJ1-1; TRBD1 is a possible D gene (5 bases). The CDR3 has 14 amino acids. Trimming pared 2 bases from V and 1 base from J, leaving 8 bases between. The germline V gene has CDR1 SGHVS and CDR2 FNYEAQ. The CDR3 DNA is TGTGCCAGCAGCTTAAGTCAGGGGAACACTGAAGCTTTCTTT. This translates into CASSLSQGNTEAFF.